Shown below are 32 T cell receptor beta chains from a single sample sequenced in a study of blood T cells in healthy people across ages. Alongside a J-beta primer mix, a sample-barcoded 5' primer served in a second PCR lasting 7 to 11 cycles. TCRdb called the 5' RACE reads again in MiXCR, with one record for every CDR3 protein. The sample holds 730,000 or so distinct CDR3 sequences; less than 45% are singletons and the top ten take 25% to 35%. The specimen was blood. These receptors were collected from a man older than 75 in good health.

The genes are TRBV24-1 and TRBJ2-7; 14 positions agree with TRBD2. The V and J ends lost 3 bases and 9 bases, in that order; junction bases with no gene match: 9. This CDR3 comprises 16 residues. CDR1 is KGHDR, CDR2 SFDVKD, per germline. CDR3 region: CATSDVGTSGRKRQYF. Here the CDR3 DNA reads TGTGCCACCAGTGATGTTGGGACTAGCGGGAGAAAAAGGCAGTACTTC.

This clonotype was found a few times. A much larger clone lies one base from this, so it may be a read error. The chain couples TRBV3-1 to TRBJ2-6; D is possibly TRBD1 or TRBD2 (5 bases each). The CDR3 has 19 amino acids. CDR1 is LGHDT, CDR2 YNNKEL, per germline (reference sequence). CDR3 in amino acids: CAGSTGLRAAYSGANVLTF. The CDR3 nucleotides read TGTGCCGGCAGCACAGGCCTCCGAGCGGCCTACTCTGGGGCCAACGTCCTGACTTTC.

This chain joins TRBV7-2 and TRBJ2-1; perhaps D is TRBD1 or TRBD2 (6 bases each). Germline CDR1 SGHTA, CDR2 FQGNSA. The CDR3 spans 16 residues. V was trimmed by 1 base and J by 6 bases, leaving 16 bases between them. The chain's CDR3 is CASSLEGGAGCNEQFF. In DNA, the CDR3 is TGTGCCAGCAGCTTAGAAGGGGGAGCGGGTTGCAATGAGCAGTTCTTC. Drawing the rest from reference TRBV7-2 and TRBJ2-1, the complete variable domain is GAGVSQSPSNKVTEKGKDVELRCDPISGHTALYWYRQSLGQGLEFLIYFQGNSAPDKSGLPSDRFSAERTGGSVSTLTIQRTQQEDSAVYLCASSLEGGAGCNEQFFGPGTRLTVL.

This clonotype was detected only a few times. The V gene is TRBV4-2, the J gene TRBJ2-2, with 12 bases aligning to TRBD2. Trimming at V came to 0 bases and at J to 5 bases, leaving 7 bases not matched to a gene. This CDR3 is 18 amino acids long. CDR1 is LGHNA and CDR2 is YNFKEQ in the germline V gene. CDR3 region: CASSQDLLAGGWTGELFF. CDR3 DNA sequence: TGTGCCAGCAGCCAAGATCTGCTAGCGGGGGGGTGGACCGGGGAGCTGTTTTTT.

This clonotype was seen a single time. The gene calls are TRBV6-2 or TRBV6-3 and TRBJ2-5; TRBD2 aligns across 10 bases. CDR1 is MNHEY and CDR2 is SVGEGT in the germline V gene. This CDR3 is 16 amino acids long. Trimming at V came to 7 bases and at J to 1 base, leaving 9 bases not matched to a gene. The CDR3: CASKDGAGGIQETQYF. CDR3 coding DNA: TGTGCCAGCAAGGACGGAGCGGGGGGGATCCAAGAGACCCAGTACTTC.

The V call is TRBV7-2, the J call TRBJ2-3; D is perhaps TRBD2 (6 bases). The CDR3 contains 17 residues. With 5 bases removed from V and 2 bases from J, the gap between germline ends came to 20 bases. Germline lookup yields CDR1 SGHTA and CDR2 FQGNSA. CDR3 protein: CASSPLARLGDTDTQYF. DNA for the CDR3: TGTGCCAGCAGCCCCCTAGCGCGGCTGGGGGACACAGATACGCAGTATTTT.

This clonotype was seen only once. The V gene is TRBV28, the J gene TRBJ2-3; D possibly corresponds to TRBD2 (5 bases). CDR3 size: 15 residues. V was shortened by 7 bases and J by 2 bases, with 16 bases between the two germline ends. In germline, CDR1 is MDHEN, CDR2 SYDVKM. CDR3 loop: CASTNLQRDTDTQYF. The CDR3 coding sequence is TGTGCCAGCACCAATCTACAGAGGGACACAGATACGCAGTATTTT.

The rearrangement joins TRBV20-1 to TRBJ1-2; no definite D call. The CDR3 runs to 14 residues. V was pared by 3 bases and J by 3 bases, with 14 bases between. Germline values: CDR1 DFQATT, CDR2 SNEGSKA (reference sequence). CDR3 in DNA: TGCAGTGCTAGTCGTAACAATATCTACTATGGCTACACCTTC. This gives the protein CSASRNNIYYGYTF.

The chain is built from TRBV6-2 or TRBV6-3 and TRBJ2-7, with D perhaps matching TRBD2 (6 bases). Germline V lookup: CDR1 MNHEY, CDR2 SVGEGT. The CDR3 contains 14 residues. Trimming shortened V by 9 bases and J by 5 bases, and 20 bases separated the two germline ends. DNA of the CDR3: TGTGCCAGTAGGCGTGGGATGGGGGAGGACGAGCAGTACTTC. Its protein product is CASRRGMGEDEQYF.

The chain uses TRBV7-6 and TRBJ2-3, with D possibly being TRBD2 (6 bases). The germline gives CDR1 SGHVS, CDR2 FNYEAQ. The CDR3 totals 18 residues. Trimming pared 5 bases from V and 0 bases from J, leaving 21 bases between. The CDR3 DNA sequence: TGTGCCAGCAGCCCTGGTTTTGGACCGACTAGTAGCACAGATACGCAGTATTTT. It specifies CASSPGFGPTSSTDTQYF.

This chain joins TRBV7-3 and TRBJ2-1; the D is unclear. Trimming cost V 1 base and J 1 base, with 11 bases left between them. CDR1 is SGHTA and CDR2 is FQGTGA in the germline V gene. This CDR3 region has 16 residues. The CDR3 bases are TGTGCCAGCAGCTTAAATCCGGATAGGTCCTACAATGAGCAGTTCTTC. Translating it yields CASSLNPDRSYNEQFF.

This sequence joins TRBV20-1 and TRBJ2-4, with 7 bases fitting TRBD2. The germline V gene has CDR1 DFQATT and CDR2 SNEGSKA (reference sequence). V was clipped by 0 bases and J by 4 bases; unmatched bases: 6. The CDR3 consists of 15 residues. CDR3 in amino acids: CSAREAQAGKNIQYF. In nucleotides, the CDR3 is TGCAGTGCTAGAGAAGCTCAAGCGGGAAAAAACATTCAGTACTTC.

The chain has TRBV12-3 or TRBV12-4 and TRBJ2-5; D remains ambiguous. Trimming removed 5 bases from V and 4 bases from J, with 20 bases in between. The CDR3 has 16 amino acids. CDR3 sequence reads: CASSRGRRPAPETQYF. The CDR3 DNA reads as TGTGCCAGCAGTCGCGGTAGGCGACCGGCCCCAGAGACCCAGTACTTC.

This rearrangement joins TRBV20-1 to TRBJ2-7; D may correspond to TRBD1 or TRBD2 (6 bases each). This CDR3 has 12 amino acids. V gave up 8 bases and J gave up 3 bases, with 14 bases separating them. CDR1 is DFQATT and CDR2 is SNEGSKA in the germline V gene (reference sequence). The CDR3 here is CSQGSSGYEQYF. CDR3 DNA sequence: TGCAGTCAGGGGAGTAGCGGCTACGAGCAGTACTTC.

The V and J genes are TRBV6-4 and TRBJ2-7, with D possibly called TRBD1 or TRBD2 (6 bases each). The CDR3 has 14 amino acids. Germline loops: CDR1 MRHNA, CDR2 SNTAGT. V was shortened by 5 bases and J by 6 bases, with 17 bases between the two germline ends. The CDR3: CASSPEGGSGEQYF. Here the CDR3 DNA reads TGTGCCAGCAGTCCGGAGGGGGGTTCGGGCGAGCAGTACTTC.

In its sample, this clonotype was seen a few times. V is TRBV6-1 and J is TRBJ2-7; 9 positions agree with TRBD1. The V gene's germline CDR1 is MNHNS and CDR2 SASEGT. The CDR3 totals 15 residues. J was trimmed by 4 bases and V by 4 bases; bases with no gene match: 8. The CDR3 loop reads CASSAGTGRNYEQYF. The CDR3 bases are TGTGCCAGCAGTGCCGGGACAGGGAGAAATTACGAGCAGTACTTC.

This clonotype was observed a few times. The rearrangement uses TRBV20-1 and TRBJ2-3; tentative D call: TRBD2 (5 bases). CDR3 length equals 17 residues. Germline V CDR1 and CDR2: DFQATT, SNEGSKA (reference sequence). Trimming took 0 bases from V and 0 from J, leaving 16 bases between them. CDR3 bases: TGCAGTGCTAGAGATCCCACACGACCGGGGAGCACAGATACGCAGTATTTT. Its translation: CSARDPTRPGSTDTQYF.

The chain has TRBV19 and TRBJ2-5; 8 nucleotides match TRBD2. The J call may not be correct, given that the DNA end is closer to TRBJ2-7. This CDR3 spans 16 amino acids. In germline, CDR1 is LNHDA, CDR2 SQIVND (reference sequence). The CDR3 DNA is TGTGCCAGTAGCAGCAGCAGCGGGGGTCGCAGTTACGAGCAGTACTTC. It yields the protein CASSSSSGGRSYEQYF.

Comment on this clonotype: A much larger clone differs from this one at a single base, so this may be a read error. The chain links TRBV7-2 to TRBJ2-1, with 9 nucleotides matching TRBD2. The CDR3 is made up of 16 amino acids. V trimming: 5 bases; J trimming: 11 bases; junction bases outside the gene matches: 16. CDR1 is SGHTA and CDR2 is FQGNSA in the germline V gene. CDR3 loop: CASSPRGSGGFDKQFF. In DNA form, the CDR3 reads TGTGCCAGCAGCCCCCGCGGTAGCGGGGGATTTGATAAGCAGTTCTTC.

The genes are TRBV6-2 or TRBV6-3 and TRBJ2-2; the match to TRBD1 covers 7 bases. V shed 5 bases and J 4 bases; nucleotides not matched to a gene: 7. Germline-derived CDR1 and CDR2 are MNHEY and SVGEGT. This CDR3 has 15 amino acids. CDR3 loop: CASSPTGVVTGELFF. The CDR3 region has the DNA TGTGCCAGCAGTCCCACAGGGGTCGTCACCGGGGAGCTGTTTTTT.

The chain joins TRBV7-2 to TRBJ2-1; no clear D. The CDR3 has 15 residues. The germline CDR1 and CDR2 sequences are SGHTA and FQGNSA. The germline V and J ends were trimmed by 5 bases and 0 bases, with 11 bases remaining between them. The CDR3 loop is CASSPRAGSYNEQFF. CDR3 bases: TGTGCCAGCAGCCCCCGGGCAGGCTCCTACAATGAGCAGTTCTTC.

In this sample, this clonotype turned up once. The chain has TRBV29-1 and TRBJ2-5, with D tentatively TRBD2 (7 bases). V lost 6 bases, J lost 7 bases, and 24 bases lay in between. Germline assignment: CDR1 SQVTM and CDR2 ANQGSEA. The CDR3 length is 15 residues. The CDR3 DNA reads as TGCAGCGTCGATAGGGGGGGAACTCCCAAGCGGACCCAGTACTTC. Translated: CSVDRGGTPKRTQYF.

This sequence joins TRBV4-1 and TRBJ1-4; TRBD1 agrees at 7 bases. The germline V gene encodes CDR1 MGHRA and CDR2 YSYEKL. The trim removed 4 bases at V and 4 bases at J, leaving 12 bases unmatched. The CDR3 is 17 residues long. The CDR3 loop reads CASSLDRVGIGNEKLFF. In DNA form, the CDR3 reads TGCGCCAGCAGCCTCGACAGGGTGGGGATTGGTAATGAAAAACTGTTTTTT.

This clonotype has more than one count but fewer than ten. The gene calls are TRBV7-2 and TRBJ1-2, with 10 bases that match TRBD1. The ends lost 5 bases at V and 3 bases at J; junction bases unmatched: 3. The CDR3 is made up of 14 amino acids. The germline V gene encodes CDR1 SGHTA and CDR2 FQGNSA. In DNA form, the CDR3 reads TGTGCCAGCAGCATAGGGACAGGGGACTATGGCTACACCTTC. Amino acid sequence: CASSIGTGDYGYTF.

In its sample, this clonotype was seen many times. The CDR3 protein is CASSSGTSGRIYEQYF. The CDR3 DNA reads TGTGCCAGCAGTTCCGGGACTAGCGGGAGGATCTACGAGCAGTACTTC. V gene TRBV27 combines with J gene TRBJ2-7; 15 positions match TRBD2. This CDR3 is built from 16 residues. Germline values: CDR1 MNHEY, CDR2 SMNVEV (reference sequence). J gave up 3 bases and V 4 bases, and 4 bases lay outside the gene matches.

The chain combines TRBV28 with TRBJ2-6; TRBD1 is a possible D gene (5 bases). CDR3 length: 16 amino acids. Between the trimmed V and J ends, which lost 5 bases and 0 bases, there was a span of 11 bases. Germline V gives CDR1 MDHEN, CDR2 SYDVKM. In DNA form, the CDR3 reads TGTGCCAGCAGTCCATCAGGGAACTCTGGGGCCAACGTCCTGACTTTC. Translation: CASSPSGNSGANVLTF.

V gene TRBV4-3 combines with J gene TRBJ2-1; TRBD2 is a possible D gene (6 bases). This CDR3 has 15 residues. The germline V and J ends were trimmed by 0 bases and 8 bases, with 14 bases remaining between them. Germline V CDR1 and CDR2: LGHNA, YSLEER. CDR3 residues: CASSQDLRGIDEQFF. As DNA, the CDR3 is TGCGCCAGCAGCCAAGATTTGCGGGGTATCGATGAGCAGTTCTTC.

The J gene is TRBJ2-5, the V gene TRBV7-2; 8 nucleotides match TRBD1. Per germline, CDR1 SGHTA and CDR2 FQGNSA. The CDR3 contains 17 residues. V was pared by 2 bases and J by 5 bases, with 13 bases of the junction left unmatched. This CDR3 is CASSLRVRQGMGETQYF. For the CDR3, the DNA is TGTGCCAGCAGCTTACGGGTGCGACAGGGGATGGGCGAGACCCAGTACTTC.

The V gene is TRBV4-2, the J gene TRBJ1-1, with D possibly matching TRBD1 (5 bases). There are 14 residues in the CDR3. The V end was cut by 0 bases, the J end by 6 bases, with 11 bases between. Germline CDR1 is LGHNA and CDR2 is YNFKEQ. CDR3 residues: CASSQDGGDAEAFF. The CDR3 DNA sequence: TGTGCCAGCAGCCAAGATGGGGGAGACGCTGAAGCTTTCTTT.

This clonotype was seen ten or more times. V and J are TRBV4-2 and TRBJ1-2; 7 bases agree with TRBD1. This CDR3 has 14 amino acids. Per the germline V gene, CDR1 is LGHNA and CDR2 is YNFKEQ. The ends lost 4 bases at V and 4 bases at J; junction bases unmatched: 6. Written as DNA, the CDR3 is TGTGCCAGCAGCCGTTCAGGGGGTAGCTATGGCTACACCTTC. Its protein is CASSRSGGSYGYTF.

CDR3 amino acids: CASSLGRQGAAYNEQFF. The CDR3 nucleotides read TGTGCCAGCAGCTTGGGGAGGCAGGGGGCGGCCTACAATGAGCAGTTCTTC. The chain is built from TRBV5-6 and TRBJ2-1, with 8 bases that match TRBD1. V lost 0 bases and J lost 2; bases outside the gene matches: 7. CDR1 is SGHDT, CDR2 YYEEEE, per germline. This CDR3 comprises 17 residues.

V is TRBV20-1 and J is TRBJ2-3; TRBD2 is a possible D gene (5 bases). The CDR3 loop spans 14 amino acids. Germline V gives CDR1 DFQATT, CDR2 SNEGSKA (reference sequence). V was trimmed by 6 bases and J by 3 bases, leaving 16 bases between them. CDR3 nucleotide sequence: TGCAGTGCCCCCCCGACACGGGGTACAGATACGCAGTATTTT. It is translated as CSAPPTRGTDTQYF.